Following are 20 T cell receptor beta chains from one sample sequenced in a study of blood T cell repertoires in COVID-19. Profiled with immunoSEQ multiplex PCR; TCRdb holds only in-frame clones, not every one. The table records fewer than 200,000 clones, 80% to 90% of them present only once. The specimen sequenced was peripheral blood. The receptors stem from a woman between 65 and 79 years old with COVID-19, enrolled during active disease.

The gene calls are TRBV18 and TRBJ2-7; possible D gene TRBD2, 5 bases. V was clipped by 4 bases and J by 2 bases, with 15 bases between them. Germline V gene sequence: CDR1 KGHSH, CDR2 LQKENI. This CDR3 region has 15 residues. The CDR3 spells CASSRELRLPYEQYF. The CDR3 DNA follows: TGTGCCAGCTCACGGGAGCTAAGGCTCCCCTACGAGCAGTACTTC.

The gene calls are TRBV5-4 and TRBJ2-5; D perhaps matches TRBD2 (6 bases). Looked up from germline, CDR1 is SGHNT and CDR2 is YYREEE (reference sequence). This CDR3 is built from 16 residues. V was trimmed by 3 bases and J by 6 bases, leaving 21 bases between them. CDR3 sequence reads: CASSSSSGYYVKTQYF. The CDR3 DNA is TGTGCCAGCAGCTCCTCAAGCGGGTACTACGTCAAGACCCAGTACTTC.

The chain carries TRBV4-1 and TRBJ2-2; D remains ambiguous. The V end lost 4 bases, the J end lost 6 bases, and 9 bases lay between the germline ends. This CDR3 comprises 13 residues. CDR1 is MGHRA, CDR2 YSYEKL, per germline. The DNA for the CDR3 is TGCGCCAGCAGCCCGGTCATCTCCGGGGAGCTGTTTTTT. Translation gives CASSPVISGELFF.

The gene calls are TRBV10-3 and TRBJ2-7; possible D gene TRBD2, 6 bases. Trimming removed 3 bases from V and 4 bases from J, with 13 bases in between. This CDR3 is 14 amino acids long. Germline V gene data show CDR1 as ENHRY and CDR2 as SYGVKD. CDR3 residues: CAISESGPRYEQYF. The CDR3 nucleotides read TGTGCCATCAGTGAAAGCGGGCCCAGGTACGAGCAGTACTTC.

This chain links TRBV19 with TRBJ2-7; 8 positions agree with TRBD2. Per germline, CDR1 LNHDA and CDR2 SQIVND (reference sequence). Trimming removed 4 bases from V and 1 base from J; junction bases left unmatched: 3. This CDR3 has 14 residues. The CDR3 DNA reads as TGTGCCAGTAGTACGGGGGGGGAATCCTACGAGCAGTACTTC. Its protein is CASSTGGESYEQYF.

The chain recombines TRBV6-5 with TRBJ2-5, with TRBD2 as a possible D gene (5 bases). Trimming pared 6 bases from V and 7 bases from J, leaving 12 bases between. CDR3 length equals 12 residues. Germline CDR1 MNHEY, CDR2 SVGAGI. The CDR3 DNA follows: TGTGCCAGCAGCGACTTCGAGGGGACCCAGTACTTC. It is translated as CASSDFEGTQYF.

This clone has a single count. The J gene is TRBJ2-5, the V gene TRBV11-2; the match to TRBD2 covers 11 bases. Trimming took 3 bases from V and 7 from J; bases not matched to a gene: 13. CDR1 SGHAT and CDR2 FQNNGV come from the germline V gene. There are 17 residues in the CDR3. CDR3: CASSLAPSGRLFATQYF. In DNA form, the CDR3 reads TGTGCCAGCAGCTTGGCCCCTAGCGGGAGGTTGTTTGCGACCCAGTACTTC.

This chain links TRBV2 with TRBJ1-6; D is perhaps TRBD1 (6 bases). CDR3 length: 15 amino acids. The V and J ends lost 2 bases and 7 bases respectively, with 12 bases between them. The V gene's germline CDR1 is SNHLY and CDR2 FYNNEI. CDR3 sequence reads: CASSERGQGNSPLHF. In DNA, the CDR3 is TGTGCCAGCAGTGAAAGGGGTCAGGGGAATTCACCCCTCCACTTT.

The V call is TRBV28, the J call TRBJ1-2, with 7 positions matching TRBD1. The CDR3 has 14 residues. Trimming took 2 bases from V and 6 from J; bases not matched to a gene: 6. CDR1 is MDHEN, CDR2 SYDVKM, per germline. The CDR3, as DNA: TGTGCCAGCAGTTTAGGGGCAGGGGGTGATGGCTACACCTTC. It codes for CASSLGAGGDGYTF.

The chain's CDR3 is CASSLGTGSPQAFF. As DNA, the CDR3 is TGTGCCAGCAGCTTAGGTACAGGGAGTCCACAAGCTTTCTTT. J is TRBJ1-1 and V is TRBV7-9, with D possibly being TRBD1 (6 bases). Trimming left V 1 base short and J 9 bases short, with 15 bases between. The CDR3 runs 14 residues. From germline, CDR1 is SEHNR and CDR2 FQNEAQ (reference sequence). Full variable domain (rest looked up from reference TRBV7-9 and TRBJ1-1): DTGVSQNPRHKITKRGQNVTFRCDPISEHNRLYWYRQTLGQGPEFLTYFQNEAQLEKSRLLSDRFSAERPKGSFSTLEIQRTEQGDSAMYLCASSLGTGSPQAFFGQGTRLTVV.

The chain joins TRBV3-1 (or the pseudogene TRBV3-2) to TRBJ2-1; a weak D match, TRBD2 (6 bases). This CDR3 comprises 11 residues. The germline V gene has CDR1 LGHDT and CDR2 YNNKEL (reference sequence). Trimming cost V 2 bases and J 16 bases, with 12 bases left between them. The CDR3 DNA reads TGTGCCAGCAGCCAAACGTCGGGAGTTTTCTTC. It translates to CASSQTSGVFF.

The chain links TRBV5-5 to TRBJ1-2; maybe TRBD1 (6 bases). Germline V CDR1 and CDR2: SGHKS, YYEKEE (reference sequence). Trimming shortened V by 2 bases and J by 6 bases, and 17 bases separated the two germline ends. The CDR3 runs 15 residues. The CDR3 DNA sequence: TGTGCCAGCAGCTTCGGTCTCGGAAGGGGGAATGGCTACACCTTC. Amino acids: CASSFGLGRGNGYTF.

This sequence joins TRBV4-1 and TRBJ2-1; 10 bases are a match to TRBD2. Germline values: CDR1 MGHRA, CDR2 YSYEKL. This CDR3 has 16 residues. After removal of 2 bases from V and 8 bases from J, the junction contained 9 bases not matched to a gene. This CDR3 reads CASSQRSSGGGDEQFF. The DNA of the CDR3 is TGCGCCAGCAGCCAACGATCTAGCGGGGGTGGGGATGAGCAGTTCTTC.

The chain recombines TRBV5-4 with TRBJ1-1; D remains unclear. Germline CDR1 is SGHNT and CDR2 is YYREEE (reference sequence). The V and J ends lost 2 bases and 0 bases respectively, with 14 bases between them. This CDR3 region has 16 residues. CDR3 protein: CASSLGSRFLNTEAFF. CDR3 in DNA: TGTGCCAGCAGCTTAGGCTCTAGGTTCCTGAACACTGAAGCTTTCTTT. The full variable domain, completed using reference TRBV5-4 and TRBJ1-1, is ETGVTQSPTHLIKTRGQQVTLRCSSQSGHNTVSWYQQALGQGPQFIFQYYREEENGRGNFPPRFSGLQFPNYSSELNVNALELDDSALYLCASSLGSRFLNTEAFFGQGTRLTVV.

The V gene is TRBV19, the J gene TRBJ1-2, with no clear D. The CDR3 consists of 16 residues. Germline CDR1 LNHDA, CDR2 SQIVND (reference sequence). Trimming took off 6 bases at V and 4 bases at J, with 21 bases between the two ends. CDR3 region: CASSTPRILGGYGYTF. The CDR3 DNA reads TGTGCCAGTAGCACCCCTCGGATACTTGGAGGCTATGGCTACACCTTC. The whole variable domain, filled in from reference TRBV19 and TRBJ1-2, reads DGGITQSPKYLFRKEGQNVTLSCEQNLNHDAMYWYRQDPGQGLRLIYYSQIVNDFQKGDIAEGYSVSREKKESFPLTVTSAQKNPTAFYLCASSTPRILGGYGYTFGSGTRLTVV.

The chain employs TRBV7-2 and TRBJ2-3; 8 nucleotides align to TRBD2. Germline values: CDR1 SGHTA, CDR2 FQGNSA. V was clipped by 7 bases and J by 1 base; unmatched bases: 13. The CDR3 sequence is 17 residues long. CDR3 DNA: TGTGCCAGCACCGCCTATCCGGGACTAGGGGGCACAGATACGCAGTATTTT. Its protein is CASTAYPGLGGTDTQYF.

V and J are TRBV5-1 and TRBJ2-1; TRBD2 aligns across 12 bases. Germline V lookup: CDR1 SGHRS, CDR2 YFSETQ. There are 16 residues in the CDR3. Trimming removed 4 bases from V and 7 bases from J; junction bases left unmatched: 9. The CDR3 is CASSPRLAGEENEQFF. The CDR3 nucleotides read TGCGCCAGCAGCCCAAGACTAGCGGGAGAGGAGAATGAGCAGTTCTTC.

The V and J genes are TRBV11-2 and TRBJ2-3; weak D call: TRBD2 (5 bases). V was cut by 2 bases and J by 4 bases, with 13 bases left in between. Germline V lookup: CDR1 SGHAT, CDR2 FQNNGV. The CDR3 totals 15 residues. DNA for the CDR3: TGTGCCAGCAGCTTACGTGGGAGACGATCAGATACGCAGTATTTT. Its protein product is CASSLRGRRSDTQYF.

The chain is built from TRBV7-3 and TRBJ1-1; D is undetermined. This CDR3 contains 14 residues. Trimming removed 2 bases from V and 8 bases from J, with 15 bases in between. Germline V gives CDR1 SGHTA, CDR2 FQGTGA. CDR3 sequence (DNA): TGTGCCAGCAGCTTACTGGGCAGTAGTGGGGAAGCTTTCTTT. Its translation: CASSLLGSSGEAFF.

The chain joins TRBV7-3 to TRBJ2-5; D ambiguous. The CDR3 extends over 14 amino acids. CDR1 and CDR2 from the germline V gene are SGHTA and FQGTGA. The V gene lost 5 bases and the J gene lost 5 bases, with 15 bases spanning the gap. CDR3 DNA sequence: TGTGCCAGCAGCGTCGGAGTTGGTATGGAGACCCAGTACTTC. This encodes CASSVGVGMETQYF.